This passage covers 11 T cell receptor beta chains from one sample sequenced in a study of blood T cell repertoires in COVID-19 (dated by TCRdb to 2020 to 2021). Library preparation used the immunoSEQ multiplex PCR assay. TCRdb limited this immuneACCESS table to in-frame rearrangements with V and J called. A share of clones is missing; checked studies link under half to unresolved V genes, and the rest is unexplained. In this sample the table shows about 160,000 clones, about 90% of which occur a single time. About 4.8% of the sample lies in the top ten. Sequencing was performed on peripheral blood. The receptors here all came from a man aged 25-40 years with COVID-19, enrolled during active disease.

The CDR3 spells CASSDQGIGSPLHF. The CDR3 DNA is TGTGCCAGCAGTGACCAGGGGATAGGTTCACCCCTCCACTTT. The V and J genes are TRBV25-1 and TRBJ1-6; TRBD1 might be the D (6 bases). The CDR3 spans 14 residues. The V gene lost 3 bases and the J gene lost 9 bases, with 12 bases spanning the gap. From germline, CDR1 is MGHDK and CDR2 SYGVNS.

This clone was seen just once. The V gene is TRBV5-1, the J gene TRBJ2-7; D remains ambiguous. CDR1 is SGHRS and CDR2 is YFSETQ in the germline V gene. Trimming left V 0 bases short and J 2 bases short, with 9 bases between. The CDR3 extends over 14 amino acids. CDR3 nucleotide sequence: TGCGCCAGCAGCTTGGCAGGTATGACCTACGAGCAGTACTTC. As protein: CASSLAGMTYEQYF.

The V call is TRBV5-6, the J call TRBJ2-3, with 10 bases identical to TRBD1. Trimming removed 2 bases from V and 4 bases from J; junction bases left unmatched: 4. The CDR3 totals 15 residues. In germline, CDR1 is SGHDT, CDR2 YYEEEE. CDR3 region: CASSLRDRGADTQYF. The CDR3 nucleotides are TGTGCCAGCAGCTTAAGGGACAGGGGTGCAGATACGCAGTATTTT.

The rearrangement uses TRBV7-9 and TRBJ2-7; possibly TRBD1 for D (5 bases). Germline V gene lookup returns CDR1 SEHNR and CDR2 FQNEAQ (reference sequence). The CDR3 has 12 amino acids. With 5 bases removed from V and 4 bases from J, the gap between germline ends came to 9 bases. The CDR3 DNA reads as TGTGCCAGCAGCCCCTCAGGGTACGAGCAGTACTTC. Protein sequence: CASSPSGYEQYF.

CDR3 sequence reads: CASSLAQGQLYDSNQPQHF. The CDR3 region has the DNA TGTGCCAGCAGCTTAGCCCAGGGACAGCTATATGATAGCAATCAGCCCCAGCATTTT. This chain links TRBV7-9 with TRBJ1-5; 7 bases are shared with TRBD1. The CDR3 spans 19 residues. The germline gives CDR1 SEHNR, CDR2 FQNEAQ (reference sequence). V gave up 0 bases and J gave up 0 bases; unmatched junction bases: 11.

The chain employs TRBV5-6 and TRBJ2-5; 7 bases are shared with TRBD1. Losses at the gene ends were 3 bases for V and 5 bases for J; bases not matched to a gene: 4. Germline V gene lookup returns CDR1 SGHDT and CDR2 YYEEEE. CDR3 length: 13 residues. CDR3 nucleotides: TGTGCCAGCAGCTCCGACAGGGATGAGACCCAGTACTTC. Its translation is CASSSDRDETQYF. Full variable domain (outside the CDR3, taken from reference TRBV5-6 and TRBJ2-5): DAGVTQSPTHLIKTRGQQVTLRCSPKSGHDTVSWYQQALGQGPQFIFQYYEEEERQRGNFPDRFSGHQFPNYSSELNVNALLLGDSALYLCASSSDRDETQYFGPGTRLLVL.

V and J are TRBV9 and TRBJ2-2; 7 bases align to TRBD2. The germline CDR1 and CDR2 sequences are SGDLS and YYNGEE. Germline trimming cut 0 bases from V and 7 bases from J; bases unmatched to any gene: 6. The CDR3 loop spans 15 amino acids. CDR3 in DNA: TGTGCCAGCAGCGTAGCTTCACTAGCGATCGGGGAGCTGTTTTTT. This codes for CASSVASLAIGELFF.

This rearrangement joins TRBV2 to TRBJ2-3, with 7 bases identical to TRBD1. The trim removed 3 bases at V and 0 bases at J, leaving 6 bases unmatched. This CDR3 has 16 residues. The V gene's germline CDR1 is SNHLY and CDR2 FYNNEI. CDR3 residues: CASSDPGGPSTDTQYF. The CDR3 DNA reads as TGTGCCAGCAGTGATCCAGGGGGACCTAGCACAGATACGCAGTATTTT.

V is TRBV5-8 and J is TRBJ2-7; 7 nucleotides line up with TRBD1. The CDR3 covers 16 residues. Germline-derived CDR1 and CDR2 are SGHTS and YDEGEE. The V and J ends lost 4 bases and 2 bases, in that order; junction bases with no gene match: 12. The CDR3 region is CASSPLRDSLTYEQYF. In nucleotides, the CDR3 is TGTGCCAGCAGCCCACTTCGGGACAGCCTTACCTACGAGCAGTACTTC. Looking up the rest from reference TRBV5-8 and TRBJ2-7 gives the full variable domain: EAGVTQSPTHLIKTRGQQATLRCSPISGHTSVYWYQQALGLGLQFLLWYDEGEERNRGNFPPRFSGRQFPNYSSELNVNALELEDSALYLCASSPLRDSLTYEQYFGPGTRLTVT.

The CDR3 region is CASSLGGGRSEAFF. The CDR3 nucleotides are TGTGCCAGCAGCTTAGGCGGGGGACGATCAGAAGCTTTCTTT. The chain has TRBV7-2 and TRBJ1-1; a possible D gene is TRBD1 (5 bases). The CDR3 sequence is 14 residues long. V dropped 1 base and J dropped 8 bases, with 14 bases sitting between them. Germline assignment: CDR1 SGHTA and CDR2 FQGNSA.

This sequence joins TRBV28 and TRBJ2-5, with TRBD1 matching over 8 bases. The ends lost 4 bases at V and 5 bases at J; junction bases unmatched: 6. CDR1 MDHEN and CDR2 SYDVKM come from the germline V gene. The CDR3 runs 14 residues. CDR3: CASSSDRGDETQYF. CDR3 DNA sequence: TGTGCCAGCAGTTCCGACAGGGGTGATGAGACCCAGTACTTC. Complete variable domain (other parts from reference TRBV28 and TRBJ2-5): DVKVTQSSRYLVKRTGEKVFLECVQDMDHENMFWYRQDPGLGLRLIYFSYDVKMKEKGDIPEGYSVSREKKERFSLILESASTNQTSMYLCASSSDRGDETQYFGPGTRLLVL.